This TCR beta chain derives from a study of regulatory T cells in long-lasting Graves disease. With V trimmed by 8 bases and J by 6 bases, 9 bases remained unmatched. CDR1 and CDR2 (germline): LNHDA, SQIVND (reference sequence). The CDR3 extends over 13 amino acids. Arm-PCR of CDR3 regions with iRepertoire HTBI primers generated TCR beta libraries. TCRdb reprocessed the multiplex PCR reads with MiXCR, giving one entry per CDR3 protein. The sample gives hundreds of thousands of distinct CDR3 sequences, 15% of which show up once; approximately 21% is in the top ten. This clonotype has at least ten counts. Described time point: newly diagnosed GD, antithyroid drugs for less than 3 months. Making the TCR library involved RNA that had been extracted from PBMCs.

The chain is built from TRBV19 and TRBJ1-1, with 7 bases matching TRBD1. Sequenced here: peripheral blood mononuclear cells (PBMCs), sampled at new diagnosis, from a patient treated with antithyroid drugs. The clonotype comes from a female donor with Graves disease. CDR3 coding DNA: TGTGCCAGTTCGACCGACAGGGCCGCTGAAGCTTTCTTT. It yields the protein CASSTDRAAEAFF. Drawing the rest from reference TRBV19 and TRBJ1-1, the complete variable domain is DGGITQSPKYLFRKEGQNVTLSCEQNLNHDAMYWYRQDPGQGLRLIYYSQIVNDFQKGDIAEGYSVSREKKESFPLTVTSAQKNPTAFYLCASSTDRAAEAFFGQGTRLTVV.